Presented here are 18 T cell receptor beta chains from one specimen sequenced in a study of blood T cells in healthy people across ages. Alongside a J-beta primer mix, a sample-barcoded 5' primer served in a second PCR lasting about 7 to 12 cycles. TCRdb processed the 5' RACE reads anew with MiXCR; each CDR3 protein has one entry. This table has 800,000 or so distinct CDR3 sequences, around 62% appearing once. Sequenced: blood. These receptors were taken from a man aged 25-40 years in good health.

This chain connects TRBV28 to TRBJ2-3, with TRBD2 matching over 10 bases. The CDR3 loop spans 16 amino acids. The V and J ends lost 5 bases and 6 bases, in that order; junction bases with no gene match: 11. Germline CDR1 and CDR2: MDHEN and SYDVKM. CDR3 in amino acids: CASSPWQRGGADTQYF. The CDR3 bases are TGTGCCAGCAGTCCCTGGCAGCGGGGGGGCGCGGATACGCAGTATTTT.

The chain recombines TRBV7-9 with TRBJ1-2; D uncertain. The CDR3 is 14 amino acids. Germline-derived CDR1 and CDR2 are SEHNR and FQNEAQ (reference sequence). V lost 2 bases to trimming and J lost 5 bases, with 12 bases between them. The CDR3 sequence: CASSLLLSGYGYTF. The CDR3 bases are TGTGCCAGCAGCTTATTGCTCTCGGGATATGGCTACACCTTC. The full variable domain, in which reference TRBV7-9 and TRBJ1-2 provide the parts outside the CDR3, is DTGVSQNPRHKITKRGQNVTFRCDPISEHNRLYWYRQTLGQGPEFLTYFQNEAQLEKSRLLSDRFSAERPKGSFSTLEIQRTEQGDSAMYLCASSLLLSGYGYTFGSGTRLTVV.

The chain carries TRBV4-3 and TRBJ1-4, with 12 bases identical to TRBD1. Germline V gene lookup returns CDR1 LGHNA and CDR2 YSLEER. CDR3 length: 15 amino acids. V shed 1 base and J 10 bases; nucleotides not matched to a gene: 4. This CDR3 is CASSQGDRGLGKLFF. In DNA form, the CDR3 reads TGCGCCAGCAGCCAAGGGGACAGGGGGCTAGGAAAACTGTTTTTT.

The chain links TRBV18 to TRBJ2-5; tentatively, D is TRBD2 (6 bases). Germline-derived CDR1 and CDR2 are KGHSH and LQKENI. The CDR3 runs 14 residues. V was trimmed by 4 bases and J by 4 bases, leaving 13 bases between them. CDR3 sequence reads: CASSQTSGSETQYF. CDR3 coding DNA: TGTGCCAGCTCACAAACCAGCGGGTCAGAGACCCAGTACTTC. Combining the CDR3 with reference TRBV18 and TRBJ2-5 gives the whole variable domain NAGVMQNPRHLVRRRGQEARLRCSPMKGHSHVYWYRQLPEEGLKFMVYLQKENIIDESGMPKERFSAEFPKEGPSILRIQQVVRGDSAAYFCASSQTSGSETQYFGPGTRLLVL.

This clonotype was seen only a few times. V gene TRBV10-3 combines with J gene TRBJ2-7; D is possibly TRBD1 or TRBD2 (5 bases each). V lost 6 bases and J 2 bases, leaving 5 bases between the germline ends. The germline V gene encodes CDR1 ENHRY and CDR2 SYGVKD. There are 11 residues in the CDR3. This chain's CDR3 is CAIRGAYEQYF. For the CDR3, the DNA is TGTGCCATCAGGGGGGCCTACGAGCAGTACTTC.

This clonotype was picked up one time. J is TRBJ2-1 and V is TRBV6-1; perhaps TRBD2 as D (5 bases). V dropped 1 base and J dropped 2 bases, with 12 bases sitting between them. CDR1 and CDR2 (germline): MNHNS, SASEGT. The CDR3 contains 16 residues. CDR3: CASSEDIGGTYNEQFF. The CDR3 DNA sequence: TGTGCCAGCAGTGAAGACATCGGAGGCACCTACAATGAGCAGTTCTTC.

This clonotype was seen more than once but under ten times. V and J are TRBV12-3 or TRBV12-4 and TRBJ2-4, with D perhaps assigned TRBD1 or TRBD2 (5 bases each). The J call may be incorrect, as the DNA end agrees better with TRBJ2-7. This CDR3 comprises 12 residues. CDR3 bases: TGTGCCAGCAGCCCGTGGGGGAGCGAGCAGTACTTC. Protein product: CASSPWGSEQYF.

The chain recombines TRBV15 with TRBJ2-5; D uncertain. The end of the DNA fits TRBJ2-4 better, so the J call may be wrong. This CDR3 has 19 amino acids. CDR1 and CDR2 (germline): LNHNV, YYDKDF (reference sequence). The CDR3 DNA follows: TGTGCCACCAGCACTACTTCCCTCGGCAGATTCCGTGGGAAAAACATTCAGTACTTC. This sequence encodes CATSTTSLGRFRGKNIQYF.

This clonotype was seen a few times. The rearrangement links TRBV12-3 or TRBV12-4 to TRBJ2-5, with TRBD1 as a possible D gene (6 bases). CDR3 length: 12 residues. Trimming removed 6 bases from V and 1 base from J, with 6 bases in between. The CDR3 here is CASRGAQETQYF. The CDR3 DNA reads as TGTGCCAGCAGGGGGGCCCAAGAGACCCAGTACTTC.

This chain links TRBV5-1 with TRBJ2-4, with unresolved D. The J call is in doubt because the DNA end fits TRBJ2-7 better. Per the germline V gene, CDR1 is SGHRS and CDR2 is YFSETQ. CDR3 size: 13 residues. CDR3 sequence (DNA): TGCGCCAGCAGCTTGGTTCAGGAATCCGAGCAGTACTTC. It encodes CASSLVQESEQYF.

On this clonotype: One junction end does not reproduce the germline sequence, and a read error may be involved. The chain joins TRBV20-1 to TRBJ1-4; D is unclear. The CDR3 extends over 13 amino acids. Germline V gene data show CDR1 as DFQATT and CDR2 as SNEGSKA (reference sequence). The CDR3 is CSASLQSNEKPFF. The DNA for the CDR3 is TGCAGTGCTAGTCTCCAGTCTAATGAAAAACCGTTTTTT.

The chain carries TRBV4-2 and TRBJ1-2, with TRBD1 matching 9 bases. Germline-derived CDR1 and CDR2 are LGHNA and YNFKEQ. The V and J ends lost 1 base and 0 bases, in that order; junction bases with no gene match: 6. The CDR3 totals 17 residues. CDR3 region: CASSQVGQGPPNYGYTF. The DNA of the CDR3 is TGTGCCAGCAGCCAAGTGGGACAGGGCCCTCCTAACTATGGCTACACCTTC.

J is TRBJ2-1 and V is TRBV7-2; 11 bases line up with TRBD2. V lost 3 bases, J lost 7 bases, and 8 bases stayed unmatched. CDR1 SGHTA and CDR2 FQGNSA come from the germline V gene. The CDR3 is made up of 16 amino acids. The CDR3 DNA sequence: TGTGCCAGCAGCTTCCCGTCTAGCGGGGGGTCGAATGAGCAGTTCTTC. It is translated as CASSFPSSGGSNEQFF.

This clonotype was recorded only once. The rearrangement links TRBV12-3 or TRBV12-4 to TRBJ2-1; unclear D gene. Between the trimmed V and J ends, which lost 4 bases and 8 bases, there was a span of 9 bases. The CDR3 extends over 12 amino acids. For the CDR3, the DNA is TGTGCCAGCAGTTCTGGCTTCGATGAGCAGTTCTTC. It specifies CASSSGFDEQFF.

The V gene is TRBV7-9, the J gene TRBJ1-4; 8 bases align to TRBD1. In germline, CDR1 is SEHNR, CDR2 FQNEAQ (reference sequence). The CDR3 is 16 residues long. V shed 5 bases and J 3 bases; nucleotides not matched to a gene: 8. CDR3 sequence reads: CASSTTGVAANEKLFF. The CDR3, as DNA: TGTGCCAGCAGCACGACAGGGGTTGCTGCTAATGAAAAACTGTTTTTT.

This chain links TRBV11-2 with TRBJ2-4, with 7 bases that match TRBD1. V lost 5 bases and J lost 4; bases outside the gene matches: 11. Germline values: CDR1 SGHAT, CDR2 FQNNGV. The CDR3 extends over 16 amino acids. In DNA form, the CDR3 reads TGTGCCAGCAGCCCACTACAGGGGTATTGGAAAAACATTCAGTACTTC. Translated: CASSPLQGYWKNIQYF.

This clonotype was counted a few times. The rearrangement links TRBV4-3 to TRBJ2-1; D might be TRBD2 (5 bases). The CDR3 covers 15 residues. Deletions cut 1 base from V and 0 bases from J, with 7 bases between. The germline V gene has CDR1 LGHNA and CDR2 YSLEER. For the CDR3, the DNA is TGCGCCAGCAGCCAAGGGACTGTCTCCTACAATGAGCAGTTCTTC. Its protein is CASSQGTVSYNEQFF.

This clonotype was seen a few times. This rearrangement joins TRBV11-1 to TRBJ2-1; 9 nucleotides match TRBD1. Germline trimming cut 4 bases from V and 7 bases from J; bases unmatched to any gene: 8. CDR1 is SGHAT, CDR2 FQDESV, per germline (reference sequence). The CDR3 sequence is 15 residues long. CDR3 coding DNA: TGTGCCAGCAGCTCTACAGGGGGCGCTAGAAATGAGCAGTTCTTC. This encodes CASSSTGGARNEQFF.